Listed below are T cell receptor beta chains from one sample, sequenced in a study of cytomegalovirus exposure and HLA in healthy donors. Method: immunoSEQ multiplex PCR; TCRdb's copy keeps in-frame clones and lacks some. Of over 130,000 clones listed, 65% to 80% are singletons. The sequencing input was PBMCs. The receptors derive from a woman in her thirties in good health and CMV-seronegative. CDR3s include the opening cysteine and the closing phenylalanine or tryptophan. A D gene is named only where the DNA matches it firmly. The listing skips clone size in some rows; elsewhere it reads once, few, many or a size class.

TRBD1,TRBV7-3,once,TRBJ2-1,TGTGCCAGCAGCCCGAAGACAGGGGCCTCCTACAATGAGCAGTTCTTC,CASSPKTGASYNEQFF
TRBD1,TRBV7-3,.,TRBJ1-2,TGTGCCAGCAGCTTAACGGGGACAGATAACTATGGCTACACCTTC,CASSLTGTDNYGYTF
.,TRBV6-5,.,TRBJ2-7,TGTGCCAGCAGTTACTCAGCGGGCAGGGACGAGCAGTACTTC,CASSYSAGRDEQYF
TRBD1,TRBV2,few,TRBJ1-4,TGTGCCAGCAGTGGAACAGGGGAAGTCGGCGAAAAACTGTTTTTT,CASSGTGEVGEKLFF
.,TRBV29-1,.,TRBJ2-1,TGCAGCGTTGCCCTGAGGGTAGACTACAATGAGCAGTTCTTC,CSVALRVDYNEQFF
TRBD2,TRBV4-1,.,TRBJ2-2,TGCGCCAGCAGCCAAGATAAGGGGACTAGCATTGCCCGGGAGCTGTTTTTT,CASSQDKGTSIARELFF
.,TRBV18,.,TRBJ2-5,TGTGCCAGCTCACTCTACCAAGAGACCCAGTACTTC,CASSLYQETQYF
TRBD1,TRBV7-8,.,TRBJ2-7,TGTGCCAGCAGCCGCCAGGGACAGCACTACGAGCAGTACTTC,CASSRQGQHYEQYF
.,TRBV28,.,TRBJ1-2,TGTGCCAGCACTACTTCCGCAGGCCCCTATGGCTACACCTTC,CASTTSAGPYGYTF
.,TRBV28,.,TRBJ2-1,TGTGCCAGCAGGCGGCGACTGTCCAACAATGAGCAGTTCTTC,CASRRRLSNNEQFF
.,TRBV5-6,.,TRBJ2-5,TGTGCCAGCAGCTTGGGGGGCGCGGAGACCCAGTACTTC,CASSLGGAETQYF
TRBD1,TRBV5-1,few,TRBJ1-1,TGCGCCAGCGGGTTCTCCGGGACAGCGAACACTGAAGCTTTCTTT,CASGFSGTANTEAFF
.,TRBV29-1,.,TRBJ1-1,TGCAGCGTAAAACAGGGTATGAACACTGAAGCTTTCTTT,CSVKQGMNTEAFF
TRBD1,TRBV5-1,few,TRBJ2-5,TGCGCCAGCAGCTTGGTTGAGGGGGCCTGGGAGACCCAGTACTTC,CASSLVEGAWETQYF
TRBD1,TRBV18,.,TRBJ1-1,TGTGCCAGCTCTCGCGGGGGACAGGGGGGAGCTTTCTTT,CASSRGGQGGAFF
TRBD1,TRBV6-1,.,TRBJ1-1,TGTGCCAGCAGTGAGACAGGGTCGGGACCTGAAGCTTTCTTT,CASSETGSGPEAFF
.,TRBV28,medium-sized,TRBJ2-7,TGTGCCAGCAGTTTATCGGAGTACGAGCAGTACTTC,CASSLSEYEQYF
TRBD2,TRBV5-6,.,TRBJ2-1,TGTGCCAGCAGCTTTGCGGGAGCGGGCTCCTACAATGAGCAGTTCTTC,CASSFAGAGSYNEQFF
.,TRBV10-3,.,TRBJ1-5,TGTGCCATCAGTGAGGTATACAGGGAGAATCAGCCCCAGCATTTT,CAISEVYRENQPQHF
.,TRBV6-1,.,TRBJ1-5,TGTGCCAGCGCGAAGGCAGGTAAGCAGCCCCAGCATTTT,CASAKAGKQPQHF
TRBD1,TRBV9,.,TRBJ1-3,TGTGCCAGCAGCGTGGGGACAGGGGGCTTTGCTGGAAACACCATATATTTT,CASSVGTGGFAGNTIYF
.,TRBV6-5,few,TRBJ1-4,TGTGCCAGCAGTCGAGCCAGGGTCCCGAATGAAAAACTGTTTTTT,CASSRARVPNEKLFF
.,TRBV7-3,many,TRBJ2-2,TGTGCCAGCAGCTTAATAGTATCCGCCGGGGAGCTGTTTTTT,CASSLIVSAGELFF
.,TRBV9,.,TRBJ2-1,TGTGCCAGCAGCCTGACTCAGAGCTCCTACAATGAGCAGTTCTTC,CASSLTQSSYNEQFF
.,TRBV2,few,TRBJ1-1,TGTGCCAGCAGTAAGGGGCTGGACAGTTCGAACACTGAAGCTTTCTTT,CASSKGLDSSNTEAFF
.,TRBV28,.,TRBJ1-1,TGTGCCAGCAGTTTGTCGCCAGGGAACTTTGAAGCTTTCTTT,CASSLSPGNFEAFF
TRBD1,TRBV18,once,TRBJ1-1,TGTGCCAGCTCACCTGGGACAGGGGGCACTGAAGCTTTCTTT,CASSPGTGGTEAFF
.,TRBV30,few,TRBJ2-5,TGTGCCTGGAGTGTACCGGCAGGGCCCCAGGAGACCCAGTACTTC,CAWSVPAGPQETQYF
.,TRBV18,once,TRBJ1-5,TGTGCCAGCTCACCGATCCCCGCCCGGGGGGAGGATCAGCCCCAGCATTTT,CASSPIPARGEDQPQHF
TRBD2,TRBV27,.,TRBJ2-2,TGTGCCAGCAGTTTTCTGGCGGGGGGGACCGGGGAGCTGTTTTTT,CASSFLAGGTGELFF
.,TRBV7-7,few,TRBJ2-5,TGTGCTAGCAGCTTATCTAGGCAAGAGACCCAGTACTTC,CASSLSRQETQYF
.,TRBV5-6,.,TRBJ1-1,TGTGCCAGCAGCTCTAGGGACTTATATTACACTGAAGCTTTCTTT,CASSSRDLYYTEAFF
.,TRBV5-1,.,TRBJ2-5,TGCGCCAGCAGCTTGGGGCTAGCAATGGAGGAGACCCAGTACTTC,CASSLGLAMEETQYF
.,TRBV27,.,TRBJ2-3,TGTGCCAGCAGTTCGAAGTCGACAGGTTCAGATACGCAGTATTTT,CASSSKSTGSDTQYF
TRBD1,TRBV13,.,TRBJ2-2,TGTGCCAGCAGAACAGGGGGCAGAGACACCGGGGAGCTGTTTTTT,CASRTGGRDTGELFF
.,TRBV2,.,TRBJ2-5,TGTGCCAGCACTAAGGCTGGGACAGAGACCCAGTACTTC,CASTKAGTETQYF
.,TRBV5-1,.,TRBJ1-6,TGCGCCAGCGGTCAGGGTCACCCCTTTTCACCCCTCCACTTT,CASGQGHPFSPLHF
.,TRBV6-1,.,TRBJ1-6,TGTGCCAGCAGTGATCCGGGACAATTAAGGGGCAATTCACCCCTCCACTTT,CASSDPGQLRGNSPLHF
TRBD2,TRBV5-1,.,TRBJ2-2,TGCGCCAGCAGCCGCGGGCGGGAGTCGGTCGGGGAGCTGTTTTTT,CASSRGRESVGELFF
TRBD2,TRBV5-1,.,TRBJ2-5,TGCGCCAGCAGCTTGCGGGGAGAAGGTGGGAGGGTCCAAGAGACCCAGTACTTC,CASSLRGEGGRVQETQYF
.,TRBV2,.,TRBJ1-4,TGTGCCAGCAGTGAACGCGATGAAAAACTGTTTTTT,CASSERDEKLFF
TRBD1,TRBV6-5,.,TRBJ1-5,TGTGCCAGCAGTCAAACAGGGGTAAAGCCCCAGCATTTT,CASSQTGVKPQHF
.,TRBV6-1,once,TRBJ1-1,TGTGCCAGCAGTATCCAGGGGAGTGAAGCTTTCTTT,CASSIQGSEAFF
TRBD2,TRBV6-5,few,TRBJ2-7,TGTGCCAGCAGTGGACGCGGGAGTAGCTACGAGCAGTACTTC,CASSGRGSSYEQYF
TRBD1,TRBV2,once,TRBJ2-3,TGTGCCAGCAGTGGGGACAGGGGTCTAGATACGCAGTATTTT,CASSGDRGLDTQYF
.,TRBV10-2,.,TRBJ2-3,TGCGCCAGCAGTGAGCCGGGACACACAGATACGCAGTATTTT,CASSEPGHTDTQYF
TRBD1,TRBV4-2,.,TRBJ1-1,TGTGCCAGCAGCCAAGACCTGATACAGGGGGCGTCATTCGGGACTGAAGCTTTCTTT,CASSQDLIQGASFGTEAFF
TRBD2,TRBV5-6,.,TRBJ2-7,TGTGCCAGCAGCTTGTGGGCTAGCGGGAGAAGTGTGCAGTACTTC,CASSLWASGRSVQYF
.,TRBV6-6,.,TRBJ1-4,TGTGCCAGCAGCAACGTATCCCCGGGAAGTGAAAAACTGTTTTTT,CASSNVSPGSEKLFF
TRBD1,TRBV19,.,TRBJ2-6,TGTGCCAGTAGTATGAGAAGGGACAGGGGGCTTGCTGGGGCCAACGTCCTGACTTTC,CASSMRRDRGLAGANVLTF
TRBD2,TRBV27,.,TRBJ2-7,TGTGCCAGCAGTTTTCCCTGGACTAGCGGGGGCCCTTACGAGCAGTACTTC,CASSFPWTSGGPYEQYF
.,TRBV5-1,.,TRBJ2-5,TGCGCCAGCAGCTTGGGGGCCGGGATCTACCAAGAGACCCAGTACTTC,CASSLGAGIYQETQYF
.,TRBV2,.,TRBJ1-1,TGTGCCAGGAGACCCCTCGGGGACACTGAAGCTTTCTTT,CARRPLGDTEAFF